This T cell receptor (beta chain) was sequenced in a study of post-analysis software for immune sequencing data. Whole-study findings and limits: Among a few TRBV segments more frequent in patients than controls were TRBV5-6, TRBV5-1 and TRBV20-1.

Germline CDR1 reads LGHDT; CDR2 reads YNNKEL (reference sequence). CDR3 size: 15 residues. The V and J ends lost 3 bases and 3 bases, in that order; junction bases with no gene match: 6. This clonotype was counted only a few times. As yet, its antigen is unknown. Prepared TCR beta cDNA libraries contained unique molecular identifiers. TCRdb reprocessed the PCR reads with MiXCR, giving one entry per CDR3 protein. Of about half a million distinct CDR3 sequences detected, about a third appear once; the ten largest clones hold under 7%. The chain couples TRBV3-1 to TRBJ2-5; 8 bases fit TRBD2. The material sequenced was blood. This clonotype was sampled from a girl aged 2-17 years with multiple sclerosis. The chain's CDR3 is CASSQEGLGEETQYF. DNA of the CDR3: TGTGCCAGCAGCCAGGAGGGACTAGGAGAAGAGACCCAGTACTTC.